Given below is one TCR beta chain in context. This clone has just one count. What antigen it recognizes has not been identified. Base qualities are not recorded, but no much larger clone differs from it by a single base. The cohort comprised 666 healthy bone marrow donors. At the time of sampling, every cohort member was nominally healthy, though immune exposures that went unrecorded were likely present. The donor was CMV seronegative and was included in the group of a few hundred seronegative cohort members. Each donor provided a peripheral blood sample, and peripheral blood mononuclear cells were used for TCR beta sequencing. The Qiagen DNeasy Blood Extraction Kit was used to extract genomic DNA from the blood cell samples. The V and J ends are trimmed by 2 bases and 1 base, leaving 5 bases between them. CDR3 length: 13 amino acids, cysteine to phenylalanine. This entry keeps only the CDR3 DNA: 39 bases, framed from base 1. As encoded in the germline V gene (reference sequence), CDR1 is MNHEY while CDR2 is SMNVEV.

The entry originates in a study of cytomegalovirus exposure and HLA in healthy donors (dated by TCRdb to about 2017). A note on the overall study: According to an earlier analysis of around 600 of the donors, some 180 million T cells yielded over 100 million unique TCR beta sequences and 276 Gb of sequence data. An early release that covered roughly 600 HLA-typed donors contained 300 to 350 gigabases of sequencing data and tens of millions of unique TCR sequences. Of the roughly 410 genotyped donors, over 80% were placed in the genetic ancestry cluster associated with self-reported Caucasian donors. The study aimed to test whether cataloging public T cell receptors could reveal signatures of past pathogen exposure. Using immunosequencing, the study profiled T cell repertoires from 666 subjects and related those repertoires to cytomegalovirus serostatus. A separate validation cohort of approximately 130 different subjects was used in addition to the roughly 670-subject first cohort. High-throughput TCR immunosequencing, statistical association of individual TCRs with disease status, and machine learning were combined to predict cytomegalovirus infection status. A later analysis re-examined previously published TCR beta repertoires from 600 to 700 donors and added high-resolution HLA genotyping to investigate patterns of TCR occurrence. Rather than drawing on any new phenotypic data, the later analysis identified candidate immune exposures from TCR beta sequences and the way those sequences occurred across donors. To decide whether each TCR beta V gene segment behaved as functional or pseudogenic, an earlier analysis of some 540 of the donors relied on high-throughput TCR beta sequencing. Donor age, sex, ethnicity and CMV serostatus were compiled together with the repertoire data. Genome-wide SNP genotypes for about 65% of the 666 donors were used in a later genetic analysis, which treated that subset as a discovery cohort. All discovery cohort repertoires had been generated on a single sequencing platform. HLA typing included class I and class II loci at four-digit resolution. Typing coverage differed by locus: A, B, C, DRB1 and DQB1 were typed in about 629-630 donors, DQA1 in around 500, DPA1 in around 600, and DPB1 in 400 to 490. Roughly five DR-DQ haplotypes were handled as single units for association and clustering, since linkage in the cohort was strong. Among some 410 genotyped donors of the cohort, an average of roughly 230,000 unique TCR beta nucleotide sequences was sequenced per donor, of which roughly 18% were non-productive. General conclusions and limits of the study: In a later analysis, the rate of TCR association differed among HLA loci, with DRB1 alleles having the most associated TCRs and HLA-C alleles having the fewest. In a later analysis, some 17,000 TCR beta sequences were associated with specific HLA alleles at a false discovery rate of 0.05. According to the authors, the approach could potentially be generalized to other disease states and immunological phenotypes. Because some donors lacked HLA typing at each locus, the association tests relied only on the typed subset. A later genetic analysis associated a missense DCLRE1C variant with V-gene and J-gene trimming of TCR beta chains, and an independent cohort replicated the association. A cluster of highly shared sequence variants was judged likely to represent a technical artifact of the sequencing pipeline. The study listed 150 to 200 TCR beta chains as associated with cytomegalovirus. A further reported finding was that TCR beta sequences accurately predicted the HLA-A and HLA-B alleles for most subjects in the first cohort. The 87-base-pair reads could not distinguish some IMGT-functional V segments, including TRBV6-2 and TRBV6-3, so those segments were excluded. Most CMV-associated TCR beta chains appeared to be HLA-restricted in a later analysis, and the HLA associations seemed to be driven largely by CMV exposure. According to a later analysis, parvovirus B19, influenza, CMV and Epstein-Barr virus appeared linked to several top co-occurrence clusters. The cohort was sequenced for TCR beta chains only, and without alpha or paired-chain data the features that could be detected were limited. A few of the identified cytomegalovirus-associated TCR beta chains were confirmed in vitro to be specific for cytomegalovirus antigens. According to a later genetic analysis, donors in an Asian-associated ancestry cluster had fewer N-insertions in productive TCRs than the approximately 690-donor mean. Linkage disequilibrium might explain the correlated functional status among segregating V segments, but an unknown experimental factor could not be excluded. Most TCR sequences were seen in very few donors, while some public TCRs were found in many individuals. Broadly in line with IMGT annotations, most TCR beta V segments showed up in productive rearrangements about 87% or about 30% of the time in an earlier analysis of 450 to 750 of the donors. Roughly uniform sequencing depth across donors was assumed in presence/absence analyses, although this assumption may not hold. The earlier analysis of nearly 600 of the donors excluded 15 to 20 rarely observed V segments, including chromosome 9 orphons, because counts were too low. When HLA alleles, especially DR and DQ, strongly co-occurred, TCR associations were difficult to assign to individual alleles. Cytomegalovirus status was reported to be diagnosed by the classifier with high specificity and sensitivity in both the original and validation cohorts. Compared with equally common non-associated chains, HLA-associated TCR beta chains in a later analysis were more clonally expanded and had lower generation probabilities. For the cohort, immune exposure information was limited to CMV serostatus.

The library came from the immunoSEQ multiplex PCR assay. The multiplex PCR relied on a mix of 60 forward primers for TCR Vbeta segments and 13 reverse primers for TCR Jbeta segments. The CDR3 region of rearranged TCR beta genes was amplified from genomic DNA with a multiplex PCR assay. The Illumina HiSeq System was used to sequence the amplified TCR beta libraries as 87-base-pair reads. Concerning the study's data processing: A later analysis tallied some 79 million unique TCR beta chains across the 600 to 700 repertoires, and some 10 million of those chains were shared by two or more donors. To remove PCR and sequencing errors, raw reads were error-corrected and collapsed into unique sequences using a nearest-neighbor algorithm that merged closely related sequences. V, D and J gene segments were assigned by aligning CDR3 sequences to IMGT reference sequences. For a sequence to be retained, a match of at least six nucleotides was required to both a V gene segment and a J gene segment. A rearrangement was called productive if the CDR3 had no stop codons and remained in frame with V and J, and every other rearrangement was called non-productive. CDR3 was defined according to IMGT convention as the region running from the second conserved V-encoded cysteine to the conserved J-encoded phenylalanine. The earlier analysis of some 600 of the donors excluded sequences that lacked an unambiguous match to a single V gene segment. In an earlier analysis of approximately 590 of the donors, a V segment was called functional when productive rearrangements were above 56.7%, and segregating when the standard deviation between donors exceeded 5%. A statistical classification framework was built for diagnosing cytomegalovirus status from the catalog of TCR beta chain sequences. In a later analysis, TCR nucleotide sequences were compared against IMGT/GENE-DB human TR gene sequences so that V and J genes could be assigned. A later analysis assigned CDR3 sequences and most-parsimonious VDJ recombination scenarios with the TCRdist pipeline. In a later analysis, every TCR beta chain was defined by the combination of its CDR3 amino acid sequence and its V-gene family, and reads without a unique V-gene family were dropped. As a way to deal with suspected cross-contamination and a sequencing artifact, a later analysis dropped 592 nucleotide sequences that were highly shared and had low generation probability. In a later analysis, a clonal expansion index for each public chain was calculated from normalized within-repertoire ranks of inferred template counts. Generation probabilities in a later analysis came from a VDJ recombination model fitted to out-of-frame rearrangements, and those results were checked against IGoR. In a later analysis, TCR-TCR, TCR-HLA and TCR-CMV co-occurrence was scored with hypergeometric tests, and a repertoire-size bias correction was applied to TCR pairs. In a later analysis, false discovery rates were estimated by permuting HLA or CMV assignments 20 times. In a later analysis, co-occurring TCRs were grouped with DBSCAN, and TCRdist sequence similarity was added when clustering was performed within HLA-allele-positive subsets. For co-occurrence clustering, repertoires with fewer than 30,000 or more than 120,000 public chains were excluded, along with about five repertoires with anomalous nucleotide sharing. TCRdb's version of the immuneACCESS table is confined to in-frame rearrangements and falls short of the full clone set. An unresolved V gene accounts for under half of the shortfall where checked; the remainder is of unknown origin. The V and J calls and clone size were taken over from that table, and D and trimming were inferred from the DNA. The sample table holds about 70,000 clones, of which just under 70% were seen once. The ten most abundant clones make up about 10% of the sample.

The sample consisted of PBMCs. This TCR derives from a woman under 40 in good health and CMV-seronegative. The chain is encoded by TRBV27 joined to TRBJ1-2, with the D gene uncertain. The CDR3 region: CASSLQYNYGYTF. The nucleotides read TGTGCCAGCAGTTTACAGTATAACTATGGCTACACCTTC.